The 26 T cell receptor beta chains below all came from one sample that was sequenced in a study of blood T cell repertoires in COVID-19. Here immunoSEQ multiplex PCR was the method, and the copy in TCRdb shows in-frame clones only, minus some. The table includes roughly 41,000 clones, approximately 83% detected once. The sequenced sample consisted of peripheral blood. The receptors derive from a human donor in a cohort sampled during active COVID-19. The donor label of this sample is uncertain.

Remarks on this clone: The same CDR3 arises from other DNA sequences in this sample as well. The chain combines TRBV4-1 with TRBJ1-1; a possible D gene is TRBD1 (6 bases). This CDR3 has 17 residues. CDR1 MGHRA and CDR2 YSYEKL come from the germline V gene. Trimming cost V 1 base and J 2 bases, with 17 bases left between them. Here the CDR3 reads CASSQGVGAGGNTEAFF. The CDR3 nucleotides read TGCGCCAGCAGCCAAGGGGTGGGGGCAGGAGGAAACACTGAAGCTTTCTTT.

CDR3 sequence reads: CASSSHLDRGPEKLFF. CDR3 sequence (DNA): TGTGCCAGCAGTTCACATCTGGACAGGGGACCCGAAAAACTGTTTTTT. The chain uses TRBV27 and TRBJ1-4, with 9 bases identical to TRBD1. The CDR3 spans 16 residues. Germline V gene data show CDR1 as MNHEY and CDR2 as SMNVEV (reference sequence). Losses at the gene ends were 4 bases for V and 8 bases for J; bases not matched to a gene: 11. The entire variable domain, with the rest obtained from reference TRBV27 and TRBJ1-4, is as follows: EAQVTQNPRYLITVTGKKLTVTCSQNMNHEYMSWYRQDPGLGLRQIYYSMNVEVTDKGDVPEGYKVSRKEKRNFPLILESPSPNQTSLYFCASSSHLDRGPEKLFFGSGTQLSVL.

This chain links TRBV5-1 with TRBJ1-4; a weak D match, TRBD1 (6 bases). V shed 4 bases and J shed 0 bases, with 10 bases lying between them. The germline gives CDR1 SGHRS, CDR2 YFSETQ. CDR3 length: 15 residues. Here the CDR3 reads CASSADRTTNEKLFF. For the CDR3, the DNA is TGCGCCAGCAGCGCAGACAGGACAACTAATGAAAAACTGTTTTTT.

The chain is built from TRBV7-2 and TRBJ2-2; possibly TRBD2 for D (6 bases). CDR1 and CDR2 (germline): SGHTA, FQGNSA. Trimming pared 6 bases from V and 0 bases from J, leaving 11 bases between. CDR3 length equals 15 residues. The CDR3 nucleotides are TGTGCCAGCAGGGGACTGACGGCGAACACCGGGGAGCTGTTTTTT. Its translation is CASRGLTANTGELFF.

The chain has TRBV4-1 and TRBJ2-1, with unresolved D. V shed 0 bases and J shed 7 bases, with 4 bases lying between them. In germline, CDR1 is MGHRA, CDR2 YSYEKL. The CDR3 totals 12 residues. The CDR3 nucleotides are TGCGCCAGCAGCCAAGAGCGGAATGAGCAGTTCTTC. It yields the protein CASSQERNEQFF.

This chain uses TRBV5-1 with TRBJ2-3; 12 bases are shared with TRBD2. Germline V gene lookup returns CDR1 SGHRS and CDR2 YFSETQ. Losses at the gene ends were 3 bases for V and 4 bases for J; bases not matched to a gene: 6. The CDR3 totals 16 residues. CDR3 nucleotide sequence: TGCGCCAGCAGCTCCTCTAGCGGGGGGGTGGCAGATACGCAGTATTTT. This codes for CASSSSSGGVADTQYF.

This clone was detected once. This chain joins TRBV7-9 and TRBJ1-2; TRBD1 is a possible D gene (6 bases). V was shortened by 4 bases and J by 6 bases, with 12 bases between the two germline ends. CDR3 length equals 13 residues. Germline CDR1 is SEHNR and CDR2 is FQNEAQ (reference sequence). The CDR3 nucleotides are TGTGCCAGCAGCTCTCAGGGGACCCATGGCTACACCTTC. Translation: CASSSQGTHGYTF.

In nucleotides, the CDR3 is TGCAGCGCTGGAGGGGAGGGTAGCAATCAGCCCCAGCATTTT. Protein: CSAGGEGSNQPQHF. The gene calls are TRBV29-1 and TRBJ1-5, with D perhaps matching TRBD1 (5 bases). The germline CDR1 and CDR2 sequences are SQVTM and ANQGSEA. CDR3 length: 14 residues. The V gene lost 7 bases and the J gene lost 0 bases, with 13 bases spanning the gap.

The rearrangement links TRBV7-2 to TRBJ2-5; 7 bases line up with TRBD2. Germline values: CDR1 SGHTA, CDR2 FQGNSA. The CDR3 sequence is 14 residues long. The ends lost 3 bases at V and 5 bases at J; junction bases unmatched: 6. The CDR3 loop reads CASSFYGLGETQYF. As DNA, the CDR3 is TGTGCCAGCAGCTTCTATGGACTAGGGGAGACCCAGTACTTC.

The V call is TRBV10-3, the J call TRBJ2-7; 7 nucleotides agree with TRBD1. Germline values: CDR1 ENHRY, CDR2 SYGVKD. Trimming took 6 bases from V and 3 from J; bases not matched to a gene: 8. There are 14 residues in the CDR3. CDR3 amino acids: CAISGQVRDYEQYF. CDR3 DNA sequence: TGTGCCATCAGCGGACAGGTCCGAGACTACGAGCAGTACTTC.

The CDR3 coding sequence is TGCGCCAGCAGCCAAGATCGGGGGAACAGGGGTGGTGAAAAACTGTTTTTT. Protein product: CASSQDRGNRGGEKLFF. The chain recombines TRBV4-1 with TRBJ1-4, with TRBD1 matching 7 bases. This CDR3 is 17 amino acids long. Looked up from germline, CDR1 is MGHRA and CDR2 is YSYEKL. V was clipped by 0 bases and J by 7 bases; unmatched bases: 11.

This clone showed up just once. The chain recombines TRBV7-2 with TRBJ2-3; D gene unclear. The V gene's germline CDR1 is SGHTA and CDR2 FQGNSA. This CDR3 is built from 16 residues. The ends were cut back, 3 bases at V and 0 bases at J, with 13 bases in the middle. CDR3 DNA: TGTGCCAGCAGCTTTCAGGCCACCTTCAGCACAGATACGCAGTATTTT. As protein: CASSFQATFSTDTQYF.

This chain links TRBV7-6 with TRBJ2-7; 8 bases fit TRBD2. V lost 4 bases and J lost 2; bases outside the gene matches: 7. CDR1 and CDR2 (germline): SGHVS, FNYEAQ. The CDR3 runs to 15 residues. The CDR3 DNA sequence: TGTGCCAGCAGCTCAAGTAGCGGGACAACCTACGAGCAGTACTTC. It codes for CASSSSSGTTYEQYF.

This chain links TRBV10-3 with TRBJ2-4; D remains unclear. The CDR3 extends over 14 amino acids. Germline V gives CDR1 ENHRY, CDR2 SYGVKD. The V gene lost 4 bases and the J gene lost 7 bases, with 14 bases spanning the gap. This chain's CDR3 is CAISALKRRNIQYF. In DNA, the CDR3 is TGTGCCATCAGTGCGTTGAAGCGAAGGAACATTCAGTACTTC.

The chain joins TRBV7-9 to TRBJ1-6; D may be TRBD1 (6 bases). CDR1 and CDR2 (germline): SEHNR, FQNEAQ (reference sequence). V was trimmed by 4 bases and J by 8 bases, leaving 15 bases between them. CDR3 length: 15 amino acids. The CDR3 coding sequence is TGTGCCAGCAGCTGGGTCCAGGGGATCCATTCACCCCTCCACTTT. Translating it yields CASSWVQGIHSPLHF.

The V and J genes are TRBV5-4 and TRBJ2-1; 10 bases agree with TRBD1. The junction had 11 bases not matched to a gene; V was cut back by 3 bases and J by 8 bases. The V gene's germline CDR1 is SGHNT and CDR2 YYREEE (reference sequence). The CDR3 totals 16 residues. The CDR3, as DNA: TGTGCCAGCAGCTCAGGACCGGGACAGGGGACAGATGAGCAGTTCTTC. It codes for CASSSGPGQGTDEQFF.

The chain recombines TRBV7-2 with TRBJ2-1; 8 bases line up with TRBD2. J was trimmed by 7 bases and V by 2 bases; bases with no gene match: 10. Germline V gene sequence: CDR1 SGHTA, CDR2 FQGNSA. This CDR3 has 16 residues. CDR3: CASSLSSGGSKNEQFF. The CDR3 DNA reads as TGTGCCAGCAGCTTATCCAGCGGGGGATCAAAAAATGAGCAGTTCTTC. Looking up the rest from reference TRBV7-2 and TRBJ2-1 gives the full variable domain: GAGVSQSPSNKVTEKGKDVELRCDPISGHTALYWYRQSLGQGLEFLIYFQGNSAPDKSGLPSDRFSAERTGGSVSTLTIQRTQQEDSAVYLCASSLSSGGSKNEQFFGPGTRLTVL.

This clone appeared a single time. The chain joins TRBV7-9 to TRBJ2-3; TRBD2 is a possible D gene (7 bases). This CDR3 comprises 19 residues. V lost 3 bases and J lost 5, with 27 bases in between. CDR1 and CDR2 from the germline V gene are SEHNR and FQNEAQ (reference sequence). In DNA form, the CDR3 reads TGTGCCAGCAGCTTTTCCAGGCACGGGGGGCTCCTAATGAAAGATACGCAGTATTTT. Protein: CASSFSRHGGLLMKDTQYF.

The chain joins TRBV4-3 to TRBJ1-4; the D gene is possibly TRBD1 (5 bases). The CDR3 spans 15 residues. The ends were cut back, 2 bases at V and 5 bases at J, with 12 bases in the middle. CDR1 LGHNA and CDR2 YSLEER come from the germline V gene. As DNA, the CDR3 is TGCGCCAGCAGCCAATGGCAGGGCGAGAATGAAAAACTGTTTTTT. It yields the protein CASSQWQGENEKLFF.

The V call is TRBV2, the J call TRBJ1-1; TRBD1 matches 12 bases. V was pared by 6 bases and J by 1 base, with 3 bases of the junction left unmatched. Germline assignment: CDR1 SNHLY and CDR2 FYNNEI. This CDR3 has 15 residues. DNA for the CDR3: TGTGCCAGCAGAGGGACAGGGGGCCGGAACACTGAAGCTTTCTTT. Translation: CASRGTGGRNTEAFF.

The chain uses TRBV5-1 and TRBJ1-3, with D uncertain. V was cut by 6 bases and J by 0 bases, with 4 bases left in between. This CDR3 contains 12 residues. The germline gives CDR1 SGHRS, CDR2 YFSETQ. The CDR3 is CASTLSGNTIYF. CDR3 in DNA: TGCGCCAGCACACTCTCTGGAAACACCATATATTTT.

The chain couples TRBV7-3 to TRBJ1-1; no clear D. Trimming took off 5 bases at V and 7 bases at J, with 14 bases between the two ends. CDR1 and CDR2 (germline): SGHTA, FQGTGA. This CDR3 region has 13 residues. The chain's CDR3 is CASSPDRQLEAFF. CDR3 bases: TGTGCCAGCAGCCCTGATCGACAACTTGAAGCTTTCTTT. Full variable domain (remainder filled in from reference TRBV7-3 and TRBJ1-1): GAGVSQTPSNKVTEKGKYVELRCDPISGHTALYWYRQSLGQGPEFLIYFQGTGAADDSGLPNDRFFAVRPEGSVSTLKIQRTERGDSAVYLCASSPDRQLEAFFGQGTRLTVV.

V and J are TRBV12-2 and TRBJ1-2; the D call TRBD1 from the table was never checked on the DNA. TRBV12-2 is marked as a pseudogene. The CDR3 consists of 15 residues. The CDR3 spells CASRLAARGNYGYTF. DNA of the CDR3: TGTGCAAGTCGCTTAGCGGCCAGGGGAAACTATGGCTACACCTTC.

The chain uses TRBV2 and TRBJ2-1; 10 bases map to TRBD2. V lost 9 bases to trimming and J lost 4 bases; unmatched junction nucleotides: 6. CDR1 is SNHLY and CDR2 is FYNNEI in the germline V gene. This CDR3 region has 14 residues. Here the CDR3 reads CASKLAGLYNEQFF. DNA of the CDR3: TGTGCCAGTAAACTAGCGGGACTTTACAATGAGCAGTTCTTC.

CDR3 nucleotide sequence: TGTGCCAGCAGTATCAGGTCCTACTACGAGCAGTACTTC. Its protein product is CASSIRSYYEQYF. J is TRBJ2-7 and V is TRBV6-2 or TRBV6-3; D not certain. Per the germline V gene, CDR1 is MNHEY and CDR2 is SVGEGT. The CDR3 is made up of 13 amino acids. The V end was cut by 5 bases, the J end by 3 bases, with 11 bases between.

V usage is TRBV5-1 and J usage is TRBJ1-1, with a possible D match to TRBD1 (6 bases). V lost 3 bases and J lost 5, with 14 bases in between. The CDR3 runs to 14 residues. Germline V gene lookup returns CDR1 SGHRS and CDR2 YFSETQ. The CDR3 nucleotides are TGCGCCAGCAGCTCCCCAACAGGGCGTACTGAAGCTTTCTTT. Protein sequence: CASSSPTGRTEAFF.